Listed here are 30 T cell receptor beta chains from one sample, sequenced in a study of blood T cell repertoires in COVID-19. Measured with immunoSEQ multiplex PCR; TCRdb has only the in-frame clones, and not every one. The sample lists about 400,000 clones; 75% to 90% were seen once. The sample taken for sequencing was peripheral blood. These receptor sequences come from a woman in her twenties or thirties with acute or convalescent COVID-19.

V usage is TRBV18 and J usage is TRBJ2-1; 8 nucleotides agree with TRBD2. Germline V CDR1 and CDR2: KGHSH, LQKENI. The CDR3 extends over 13 amino acids. Trimming at V came to 0 bases and at J to 10 bases, leaving 2 bases not matched to a gene. CDR3 bases: TGTGCCAGCTCACCACCTAGCGGGGACGAGCAGTTCTTC. Amino acids: CASSPPSGDEQFF.

This chain links TRBV7-9 with TRBJ2-7; TRBD1 agrees at 7 bases. The V gene's germline CDR1 is SEHNR and CDR2 FQNEAQ (reference sequence). This CDR3 contains 16 residues. J was trimmed by 0 bases and V by 2 bases; bases with no gene match: 7. CDR3 sequence reads: CASSLSRGKSSYEQYF. The DNA for the CDR3 is TGTGCCAGCAGCTTAAGCAGGGGGAAAAGCTCCTACGAGCAGTACTTC.

The rearrangement joins TRBV11-2 to TRBJ2-3; 8 nucleotides align to TRBD2. CDR3 size: 15 residues. Germline V gene sequence: CDR1 SGHAT, CDR2 FQNNGV. V was clipped by 2 bases and J by 6 bases; unmatched bases: 7. CDR3 in DNA: TGTGCCAGCAGCTTAATCCGGGGGGGCCCGGATACGCAGTATTTT. Translation gives CASSLIRGGPDTQYF.

The CDR3 is CASKPRGFYGYTF. In DNA, the CDR3 is TGTGCCAGCAAACCACGGGGATTCTATGGCTACACCTTC. The rearrangement joins TRBV2 to TRBJ1-2, with D unresolved. V was pared by 7 bases and J by 4 bases, with 13 bases between. There are 13 residues in the CDR3. Germline-derived CDR1 and CDR2 are SNHLY and FYNNEI.

The CDR3 region has the DNA TGTGCCAGCAGCACCACGACAGGGTTAGTGTCTGGAAACACCATATATTTT. It specifies CASSTTTGLVSGNTIYF. The chain combines TRBV9 with TRBJ1-3; 7 bases fit TRBD1. Germline assignment: CDR1 SGDLS and CDR2 YYNGEE. V trimming: 4 bases; J trimming: 1 base; junction bases outside the gene matches: 11. CDR3 length: 17 amino acids. Combining the CDR3 with reference TRBV9 and TRBJ1-3 gives the whole variable domain DSGVTQTPKHLITATGQRVTLRCSPRSGDLSVYWYQQSLDQGLQFLIQYYNGEERAKGNILERFSAQQFPDLHSELNLSSLELGDSALYFCASSTTTGLVSGNTIYFGEGSWLTVV.

This chain uses TRBV19 with TRBJ1-1, with TRBD1 as a possible D gene (6 bases). Trimming removed 6 bases from V and 5 bases from J, with 25 bases in between. CDR3 size: 17 residues. Looked up from germline, CDR1 is LNHDA and CDR2 is SQIVND (reference sequence). CDR3 sequence reads: CASSRYSIAGGPTEAFF. The CDR3, as DNA: TGTGCCAGTAGCCGCTACAGCATTGCGGGGGGGCCGACTGAAGCTTTCTTT.

The chain employs TRBV4-1 and TRBJ1-2, with 12 bases identical to TRBD1. The ends lost 3 bases at V and 0 bases at J; junction bases unmatched: 5. CDR1 is MGHRA, CDR2 YSYEKL, per germline. This CDR3 has 17 residues. CDR3 DNA: TGCGCCAGCAGCCAGCCGGGACAGGGGGCTACTAACTATGGCTACACCTTC. Encoded protein: CASSQPGQGATNYGYTF.

The V and J genes are TRBV27 and TRBJ1-2, with 8 nucleotides matching TRBD1. The junction had 7 bases not matched to a gene; V was cut back by 7 bases and J by 3 bases. CDR3 length: 14 residues. The germline gives CDR1 MNHEY, CDR2 SMNVEV (reference sequence). Here the CDR3 reads CASIRDRPYYGYTF. The CDR3 DNA sequence: TGTGCCAGCATCCGGGACAGGCCCTACTATGGCTACACCTTC.

This chain uses TRBV7-9 with TRBJ2-7; 8 bases match TRBD2. There are 12 residues in the CDR3. J lost 3 bases, V lost 8 bases, and 3 bases had no gene match. Germline assignment: CDR1 SEHNR and CDR2 FQNEAQ (reference sequence). The CDR3 sequence: CASAGGGYEQYF. The CDR3 nucleotides are TGTGCCAGCGCCGGGGGGGGCTACGAGCAGTACTTC.

V is TRBV11-2 and J is TRBJ2-1, with D possibly being TRBD1 (6 bases). This CDR3 is built from 15 residues. CDR1 SGHAT and CDR2 FQNNGV come from the germline V gene. V dropped 1 base and J dropped 3 bases, with 10 bases sitting between them. The CDR3 coding sequence is TGTGCCAGCAGCTTAGGGCAGGGGCTCTACAATGAGCAGTTCTTC. This translates into CASSLGQGLYNEQFF.

V usage is TRBV9 and J usage is TRBJ2-1, with a tentative D call TRBD2 (6 bases). V was cut by 0 bases and J by 9 bases, with 16 bases left in between. There are 15 residues in the CDR3. Germline-derived CDR1 and CDR2 are SGDLS and YYNGEE. As DNA, the CDR3 is TGTGCCAGCAGCGTAGTCTTCGGAGGGGCAGGTGAGCAGTTCTTC. Its protein product is CASSVVFGGAGEQFF.

This chain links TRBV7-3 with TRBJ2-1, with D possibly matching TRBD2 (5 bases). Germline V gene data show CDR1 as SGHTA and CDR2 as FQGTGA. This CDR3 is 14 amino acids long. V was cut by 5 bases and J by 7 bases, with 15 bases left in between. The CDR3 sequence is CASSAPGTQNEQFF. The CDR3 DNA reads TGTGCCAGCAGCGCCCCGGGAACCCAAAATGAGCAGTTCTTC.

The chain recombines TRBV2 with TRBJ1-2; TRBD1 might be the D (6 bases). The CDR3 contains 13 residues. V was clipped by 4 bases and J by 6 bases, with 12 bases between them. CDR1 is SNHLY, CDR2 FYNNEI, per germline. CDR3 DNA sequence: TGTGCCAGCAGTGTTGGACAGTCAAATGGCTACACCTTC. Translating it yields CASSVGQSNGYTF.

The chain carries TRBV7-9 and TRBJ2-2; D unclear. Germline CDR1 and CDR2: SEHNR and FQNEAQ (reference sequence). With 1 base removed from V and 2 bases from J, the gap between germline ends came to 5 bases. CDR3 length: 14 residues. The CDR3 loop reads CASSLVVNTGELFF. CDR3 nucleotide sequence: TGTGCCAGCAGCTTAGTAGTTAACACCGGGGAGCTGTTTTTT.

This clone was seen only once. The chain uses TRBV5-1 and TRBJ2-4; D is perhaps TRBD1 (6 bases). The CDR3 is 15 amino acids. Germline lookup yields CDR1 SGHRS and CDR2 YFSETQ. V lost 0 bases, J lost 5 bases, and 12 bases lay in between. CDR3 residues: CASSLAGAPENIQYF. The CDR3 nucleotides read TGCGCCAGCAGCTTGGCAGGGGCCCCAGAAAACATTCAGTACTTC.

The rearrangement joins TRBV18 to TRBJ1-5, with 9 positions matching TRBD1. Germline loops: CDR1 KGHSH, CDR2 LQKENI. This CDR3 has 15 amino acids. V shed 6 bases, J shed 4 bases, and the junction held 7 bases outside the gene matches. This chain's CDR3 is CASSRRDRENQPQHF. CDR3 coding DNA: TGTGCCAGCTCCCGGCGGGACAGGGAGAATCAGCCCCAGCATTTT.

This chain joins TRBV10-3 and TRBJ2-3; the match to TRBD2 covers 9 bases. Trimming cost V 6 bases and J 0 bases; bases outside gene matches: 10. Germline V CDR1 and CDR2: ENHRY, SYGVKD. There are 17 residues in the CDR3. The CDR3 DNA reads as TGTGCCATCAGCGGCGGGGGGGCCACTGAGAGCACAGATACGCAGTATTTT. Translation gives CAISGGGATESTDTQYF.

The V gene is TRBV11-2, the J gene TRBJ1-3; 7 nucleotides align to TRBD1. In germline, CDR1 is SGHAT, CDR2 FQNNGV. This CDR3 comprises 16 residues. J lost 0 bases, V lost 6 bases, and 8 bases had no gene match. The CDR3 sequence: CASSLKQGTSGNTIYF. CDR3 in DNA: TGTGCCAGCAGTTTAAAACAGGGGACCTCTGGAAACACCATATATTTT.

This clone is a singleton in its sample. The chain has TRBV19 and TRBJ2-7, with D possibly being TRBD2 (5 bases). The germline CDR1 and CDR2 sequences are LNHDA and SQIVND (reference sequence). The length of the CDR3 is 14 residues. Trimming left V 5 bases short and J 2 bases short, with 13 bases between. The CDR3 reads CASSVRLPPYEQYF. The CDR3 DNA reads as TGTGCCAGTAGTGTCAGACTACCCCCCTACGAGCAGTACTTC.

The chain recombines TRBV27 with TRBJ2-1, with 9 bases fitting TRBD2. Germline CDR1 MNHEY, CDR2 SMNVEV (reference sequence). The CDR3 contains 15 residues. The V segment lost 3 bases and the J segment 8 bases; nucleotides outside the gene matches: 8. The CDR3 here is CASSFLTERGDEQFF. CDR3 coding DNA: TGTGCCAGCAGTTTTTTAACCGAGCGGGGGGATGAGCAGTTCTTC.

The V and J genes are TRBV5-1 and TRBJ2-7, with 16 nucleotides matching TRBD2. V was clipped by 1 base and J by 3 bases; unmatched bases: 7. Looked up from germline, CDR1 is SGHRS and CDR2 is YFSETQ. The CDR3 spans 18 residues. The CDR3 protein is CASSLRGLAGGDSYEQYF. Written as DNA, the CDR3 is TGCGCCAGCAGCTTGCGGGGACTAGCGGGGGGGGACAGCTACGAGCAGTACTTC.

This chain uses TRBV15 with TRBJ2-7; D is perhaps TRBD2 (6 bases). Germline assignment: CDR1 LNHNV and CDR2 YYDKDF (reference sequence). CDR3 length equals 15 residues. Trimming removed 4 bases at V and 4 bases at J, with 17 bases between. The CDR3 region is CATSKPWGETYEQYF. CDR3 DNA: TGTGCCACCAGCAAACCGTGGGGGGAAACTTACGAGCAGTACTTC.

This clone has just a few counts. CDR3 amino acids: CASSPGGRDNQPQHF. The CDR3 DNA sequence: TGTGCCAGCAGCCCTGGGGGCAGGGACAATCAGCCCCAGCATTTT. This chain uses TRBV7-9 with TRBJ1-5; tentative D call: TRBD1 (6 bases). CDR3 length equals 15 residues. Germline V gene sequence: CDR1 SEHNR, CDR2 FQNEAQ (reference sequence). The V gene lost 5 bases and the J gene lost 3 bases, with 14 bases spanning the gap.

The chain carries TRBV6-5 and TRBJ2-1; 7 nucleotides line up with TRBD2. The V and J ends lost 7 bases and 9 bases, in that order; junction bases with no gene match: 3. CDR1 MNHEY and CDR2 SVGAGI come from the germline V gene. The CDR3 runs to 11 residues. This CDR3 is CASTREGEQFF. CDR3 sequence (DNA): TGTGCCAGCACCAGGGAGGGTGAGCAGTTCTTC.

The J gene is TRBJ2-2, the V gene TRBV5-1; tentatively, D is TRBD2 (6 bases). This CDR3 has 13 residues. V was clipped by 7 bases and J by 5 bases, with 12 bases between them. Germline V lookup: CDR1 SGHRS, CDR2 YFSETQ. CDR3 loop: CASEEGSTGELFF. The CDR3 DNA sequence: TGCGCCAGCGAGGAGGGGAGTACCGGGGAGCTGTTTTTT.

The chain couples TRBV4-1 to TRBJ1-3; tentative D call: TRBD1 (6 bases). Germline V CDR1 and CDR2: MGHRA, YSYEKL. The CDR3 length is 17 residues. Trimming stripped 1 base from V and 3 bases from J, with 16 bases between. CDR3 protein: CASSQGRAGVGGNTIYF. As DNA, the CDR3 is TGCGCCAGCAGCCAAGGAAGGGCAGGGGTAGGTGGAAACACCATATATTTT.

The chain combines TRBV5-1 with TRBJ2-7; the D is unclear. There are 13 residues in the CDR3. CDR1 and CDR2 from the germline V gene are SGHRS and YFSETQ. The germline V and J ends were trimmed by 5 bases and 0 bases, with 9 bases remaining between them. The CDR3 here is CASRKDSSYEQYF. CDR3 DNA: TGCGCCAGCAGGAAAGATAGCTCCTACGAGCAGTACTTC.

V and J are TRBV5-4 and TRBJ2-5; D is uncertain. V lost 1 base to trimming and J lost 4 bases, with 14 bases between them. The V gene's germline CDR1 is SGHNT and CDR2 YYREEE (reference sequence). There are 15 residues in the CDR3. The CDR3 is CASSLMSPGLETQYF. In DNA form, the CDR3 reads TGTGCCAGCAGCTTGATGTCCCCGGGTCTAGAGACCCAGTACTTC.

This chain joins TRBV2 and TRBJ2-1; tentative D call: TRBD1 (6 bases). The CDR3 length is 15 residues. V gave up 8 bases and J gave up 7 bases, with 21 bases separating them. CDR1 and CDR2 from the germline V gene are SNHLY and FYNNEI. The CDR3 protein is CASRTYYRDGNEQFF. The CDR3, as DNA: TGTGCCAGCCGTACTTATTACAGGGACGGGAATGAGCAGTTCTTC.

The V call is TRBV24-1, the J call TRBJ2-3; D may be TRBD2 (6 bases). V lost 1 base and J lost 0, with 16 bases in between. The germline V gene encodes CDR1 KGHDR and CDR2 SFDVKD. The CDR3 is made up of 18 amino acids. CDR3 in amino acids: CATSDFGSLASSTDTQYF. The CDR3 DNA follows: TGTGCCACCAGTGATTTCGGGTCTCTAGCGTCAAGCACAGATACGCAGTATTTT.